The entry below describes one TCR beta chain. What it binds is not known. This record belongs to a study of cytomegalovirus exposure and HLA in healthy donors. Findings and limits, study-wide: It was likely that a cluster of highly shared sequence variants was a sequencing artifact. What TCR beta sequences reportedly achieved was accurate prediction of HLA-A and HLA-B alleles in most subjects.

Germline V lookup: CDR1 LNHDA, CDR2 SQIVND (reference sequence). The CDR3 has 13 residues. Trimming removed 7 bases at V and 7 bases at J, with 16 bases between. PCR used 60 Vbeta primers and 13 Jbeta primers. Sequencing was performed with immunoSEQ multiplex PCR; in TCRdb, only in-frame clones are kept and a portion is missing. The sample lists tens of thousands of clones, around 68% occurring once. Sequencing was done on a sample of PBMCs. V usage is TRBV19 and J usage is TRBJ1-1, with D maybe TRBD1 (5 bases). This clonotype was obtained from a woman aged 25 to 39 in good health and CMV-seronegative. CDR3 sequence: CASNEALQGEAFF. In DNA form, the CDR3 reads TGTGCCAGTAATGAGGCCTTGCAGGGTGAAGCTTTCTTT.